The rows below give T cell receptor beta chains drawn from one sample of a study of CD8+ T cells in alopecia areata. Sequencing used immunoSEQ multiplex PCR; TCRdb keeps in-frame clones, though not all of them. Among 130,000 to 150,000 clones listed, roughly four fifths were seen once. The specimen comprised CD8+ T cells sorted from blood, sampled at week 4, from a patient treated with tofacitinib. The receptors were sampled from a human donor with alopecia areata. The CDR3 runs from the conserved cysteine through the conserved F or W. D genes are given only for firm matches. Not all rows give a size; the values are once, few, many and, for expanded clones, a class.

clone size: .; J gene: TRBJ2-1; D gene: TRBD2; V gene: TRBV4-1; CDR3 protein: CASSHTSGGSYNEQFF; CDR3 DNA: TGCGCCAGCAGCCATACTAGCGGGGGGTCCTACAATGAGCAGTTCTTC
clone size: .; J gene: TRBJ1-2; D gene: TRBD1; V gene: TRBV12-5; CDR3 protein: CASAKDRDGDGYTF; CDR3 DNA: TGTGCTAGTGCCAAGGACAGGGATGGGGATGGCTACACCTTC
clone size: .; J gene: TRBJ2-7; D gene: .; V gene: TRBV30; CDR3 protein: CAWSYGEDEQYF; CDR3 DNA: TGTGCCTGGTCGTATGGGGAGGACGAGCAGTACTTC
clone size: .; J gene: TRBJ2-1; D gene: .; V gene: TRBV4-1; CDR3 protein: CASSQEMRAHNEQFF; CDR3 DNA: TGCGCCAGCAGCCAGGAGATGAGGGCCCACAATGAGCAGTTCTTC
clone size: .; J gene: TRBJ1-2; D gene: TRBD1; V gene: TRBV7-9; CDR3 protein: CASTDDRGWDGYTF; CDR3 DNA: TGTGCCAGCACCGACGACAGGGGGTGGGATGGCTACACCTTC
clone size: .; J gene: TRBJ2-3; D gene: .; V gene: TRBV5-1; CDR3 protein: CASNVWGADPTADTQYF; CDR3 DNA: TGCGCCAGCAATGTATGGGGGGCCGACCCGACCGCAGATACGCAGTATTTT
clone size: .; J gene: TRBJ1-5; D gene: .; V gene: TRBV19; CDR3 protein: CASSIHHNQPQHF; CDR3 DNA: TGTGCCAGTAGTATCCACCACAATCAGCCCCAGCATTTT
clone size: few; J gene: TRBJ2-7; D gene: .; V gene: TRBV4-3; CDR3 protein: CASSQGTDIDYEQYF; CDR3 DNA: TGCGCCAGCAGCCAAGGGACAGATATAGATTACGAGCAGTACTTC
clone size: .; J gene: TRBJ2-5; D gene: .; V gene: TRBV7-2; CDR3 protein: CASSSPWSHPPKTQYF; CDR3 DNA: TGTGCCAGCAGCTCCCCGTGGAGTCATCCCCCAAAGACCCAGTACTTC
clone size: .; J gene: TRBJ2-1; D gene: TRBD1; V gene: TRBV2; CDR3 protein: CASSEADRVSYNEQFF; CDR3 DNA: TGTGCCAGCAGTGAAGCCGACAGGGTGTCGTACAATGAGCAGTTCTTC
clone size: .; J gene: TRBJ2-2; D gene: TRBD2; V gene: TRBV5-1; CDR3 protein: CASSSRTSGAPGELFF; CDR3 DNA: TGCGCCAGCAGCTCACGGACTAGCGGGGCCCCCGGGGAGCTGTTTTTT
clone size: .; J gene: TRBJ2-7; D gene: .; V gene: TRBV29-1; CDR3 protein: CSVEDGYSYEQYF; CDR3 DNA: TGCAGCGTTGAAGATGGGTACTCCTACGAGCAGTACTTC
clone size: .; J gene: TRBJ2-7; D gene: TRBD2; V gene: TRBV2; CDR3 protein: CASKLAGGSYEQYF; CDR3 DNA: TGTGCCAGCAAATTAGCGGGGGGCTCCTACGAGCAGTACTTC
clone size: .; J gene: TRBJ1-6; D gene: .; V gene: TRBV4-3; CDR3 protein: CASSHGRENSPLHF; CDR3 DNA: TGCGCCAGCAGCCATGGACGGGAGAATTCACCCCTCCACTTT
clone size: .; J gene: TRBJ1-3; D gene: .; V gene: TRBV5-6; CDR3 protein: CASSSRGLDFSGNTIYF; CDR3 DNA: TGTGCCAGCAGCTCCCGTGGACTCGACTTCTCTGGAAACACCATATATTTT
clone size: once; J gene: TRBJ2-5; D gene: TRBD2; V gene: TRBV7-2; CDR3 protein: CASSSSTSGGVETQYF; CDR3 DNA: TGTGCCAGCAGCTCCTCGACTAGCGGGGGTGTGGAGACCCAGTACTTC
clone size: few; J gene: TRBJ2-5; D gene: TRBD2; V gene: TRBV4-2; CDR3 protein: CASSQDGEIAGGRETQYF; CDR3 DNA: TGTGCCAGCAGCCAAGATGGGGAGATAGCGGGGGGAAGGGAGACCCAGTACTTC
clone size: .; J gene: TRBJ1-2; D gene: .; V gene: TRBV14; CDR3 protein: CASSHLDSPYGYTF; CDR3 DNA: TGTGCCAGCAGCCATTTGGACAGCCCCTATGGCTACACCTTC
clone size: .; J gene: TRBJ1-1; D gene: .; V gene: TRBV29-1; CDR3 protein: CSVAFRGAVEAFF; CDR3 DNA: TGCAGCGTTGCATTTCGGGGGGCGGTTGAAGCTTTCTTT
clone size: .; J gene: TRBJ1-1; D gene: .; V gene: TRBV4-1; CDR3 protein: CASSPGIEAFF; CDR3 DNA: TGCGCCAGCAGCCCCGGTATAGAAGCTTTCTTT
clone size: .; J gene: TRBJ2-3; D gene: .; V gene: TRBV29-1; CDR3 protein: CSVVLTGIDTQYF; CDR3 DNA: TGCAGCGTTGTGCTAACTGGGATAGATACGCAGTATTTT
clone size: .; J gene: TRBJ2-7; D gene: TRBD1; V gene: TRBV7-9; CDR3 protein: CASSLTAGQDSYYEQYF; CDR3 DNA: TGTGCCAGCAGCTTAACCGCCGGACAGGATAGCTACTACGAGCAGTACTTC
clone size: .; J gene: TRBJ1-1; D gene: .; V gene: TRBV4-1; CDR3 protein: CASSQAMNTEAFF; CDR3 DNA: TGCGCCAGCAGCCAAGCGATGAACACTGAAGCTTTCTTT
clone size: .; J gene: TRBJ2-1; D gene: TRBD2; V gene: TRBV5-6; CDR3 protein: CASSFPGLPYNEQFF; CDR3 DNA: TGTGCCAGCAGCTTTCCGGGACTACCCTACAATGAGCAGTTCTTC
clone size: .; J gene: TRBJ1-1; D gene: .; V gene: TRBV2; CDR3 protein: CASSEGLGATEAFF; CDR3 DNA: TGTGCCAGCAGCGAGGGGTTGGGGGCGACTGAAGCTTTCTTT
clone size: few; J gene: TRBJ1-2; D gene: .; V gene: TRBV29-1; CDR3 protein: CSVEDRGPGYGYTF; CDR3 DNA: TGCAGCGTTGAAGACAGGGGACCGGGGTATGGCTACACCTTC
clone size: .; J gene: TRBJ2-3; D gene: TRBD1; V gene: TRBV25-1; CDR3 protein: CASSGRDRELADTQYF; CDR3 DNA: TGTGCCAGCAGTGGGCGGGACAGGGAACTCGCAGATACGCAGTATTTT
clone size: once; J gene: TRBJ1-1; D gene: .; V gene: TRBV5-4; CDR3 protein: CASSLGTDEAFF; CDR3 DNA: TGTGCCAGCAGCTTGGGGACAGATGAAGCTTTCTTT
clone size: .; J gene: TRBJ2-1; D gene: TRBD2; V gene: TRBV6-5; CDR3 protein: CASSLSGSSYNEQFF; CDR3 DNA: TGTGCCAGCAGTCTTAGCGGGAGCTCCTACAATGAGCAGTTCTTC
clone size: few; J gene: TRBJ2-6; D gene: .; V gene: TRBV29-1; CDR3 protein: CSVESESSGANVLTF; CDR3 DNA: TGCAGCGTTGAGTCGGAATCCTCTGGGGCCAACGTCCTGACTTTC
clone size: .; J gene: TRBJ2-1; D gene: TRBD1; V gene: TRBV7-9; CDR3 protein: CASSIDRGRGYNEQFF; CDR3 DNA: TGTGCCAGCAGCATCGACAGGGGTCGGGGGTACAATGAGCAGTTCTTC
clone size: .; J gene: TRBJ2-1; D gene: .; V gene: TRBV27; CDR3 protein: CASSYVGGSYNEQFF; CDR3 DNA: TGTGCCAGCAGTTACGTGGGGGGCTCCTACAATGAGCAGTTCTTC
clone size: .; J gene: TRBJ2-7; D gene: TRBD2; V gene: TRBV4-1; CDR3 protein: CASSPTGLRSSYEQYF; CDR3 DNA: TGCGCCAGCAGCCCCACGGGACTAAGGAGTAGTTACGAGCAGTACTTC
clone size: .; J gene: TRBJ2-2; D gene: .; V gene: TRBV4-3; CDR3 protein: CASSPTETSNTGELFF; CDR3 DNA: TGCGCCAGCAGCCCTACAGAAACCTCGAACACCGGGGAGCTGTTTTTT